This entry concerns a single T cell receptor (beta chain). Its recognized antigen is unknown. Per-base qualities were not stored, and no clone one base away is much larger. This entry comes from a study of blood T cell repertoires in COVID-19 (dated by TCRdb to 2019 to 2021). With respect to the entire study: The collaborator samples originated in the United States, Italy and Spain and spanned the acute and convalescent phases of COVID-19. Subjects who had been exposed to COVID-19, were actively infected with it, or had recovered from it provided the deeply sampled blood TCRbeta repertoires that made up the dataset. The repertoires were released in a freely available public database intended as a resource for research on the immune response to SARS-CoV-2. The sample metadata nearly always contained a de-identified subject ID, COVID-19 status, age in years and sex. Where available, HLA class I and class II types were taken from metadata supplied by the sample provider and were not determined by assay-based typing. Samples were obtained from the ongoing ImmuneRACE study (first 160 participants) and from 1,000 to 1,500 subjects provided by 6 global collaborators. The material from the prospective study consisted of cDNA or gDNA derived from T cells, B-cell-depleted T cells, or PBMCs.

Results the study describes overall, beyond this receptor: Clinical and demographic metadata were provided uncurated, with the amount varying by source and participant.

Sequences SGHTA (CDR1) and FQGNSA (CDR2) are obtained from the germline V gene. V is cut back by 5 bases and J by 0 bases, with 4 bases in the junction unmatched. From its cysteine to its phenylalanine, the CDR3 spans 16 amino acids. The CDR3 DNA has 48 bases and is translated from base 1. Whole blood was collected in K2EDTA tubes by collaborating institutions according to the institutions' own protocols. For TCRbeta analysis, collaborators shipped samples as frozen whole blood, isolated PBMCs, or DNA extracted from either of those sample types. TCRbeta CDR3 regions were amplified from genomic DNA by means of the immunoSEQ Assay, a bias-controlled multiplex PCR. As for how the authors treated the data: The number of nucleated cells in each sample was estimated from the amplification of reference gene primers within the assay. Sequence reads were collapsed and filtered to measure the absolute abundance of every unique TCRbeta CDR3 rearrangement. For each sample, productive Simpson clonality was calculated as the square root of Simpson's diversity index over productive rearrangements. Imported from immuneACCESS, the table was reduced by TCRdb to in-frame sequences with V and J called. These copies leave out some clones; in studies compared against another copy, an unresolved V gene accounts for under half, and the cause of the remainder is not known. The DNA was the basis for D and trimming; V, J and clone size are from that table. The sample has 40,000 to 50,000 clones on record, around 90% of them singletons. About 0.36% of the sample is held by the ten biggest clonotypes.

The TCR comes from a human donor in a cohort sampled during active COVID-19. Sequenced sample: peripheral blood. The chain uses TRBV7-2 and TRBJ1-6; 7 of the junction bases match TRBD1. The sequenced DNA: TGTGCCAGCAGCAAGGACAGGTTCTCCTATAATTCACCCCTCCACTTT. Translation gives CASSKDRFSYNSPLHF. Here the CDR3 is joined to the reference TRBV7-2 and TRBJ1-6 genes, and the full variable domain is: GAGVSQSPSNKVTEKGKDVELRCDPISGHTALYWYRQSLGQGLEFLIYFQGNSAPDKSGLPSDRFSAERTGGSVSTLTIQRTQQEDSAVYLCASSKDRFSYNSPLHFGNGTRLTVT.